Detailed here is one T cell receptor beta chain. The sample comes from a study of molecular identifiers for immune sequencing clone quantification. V was cut by 2 bases and J by 5 bases, with 12 bases left in between. This CDR3 is built from 14 residues. Per the germline V gene, CDR1 is MNHEY and CDR2 is SMNVEV (reference sequence). TCRdb re-called the PCR reads through MiXCR, storing one row per CDR3 protein. The data hold over 85,000 distinct CDR3 sequences, with about 35% observed a single time. The chain is built from TRBV27 and TRBJ2-5; D possibly uses TRBD1 or TRBD2 (5 bases each). The specimen sequenced was naive CD8+ T cells from blood, with Jurkat cell RNA spiked in. The subset denotes: FACS-sorted CD8+CD4-CCR7+CD45RA+ naive T cells. The TCR sequence derives from a human donor in good health. Some libraries in this study had Jurkat cell RNA spiked in. This CDR3 reads CASSLGRDGETQYF. The CDR3 DNA reads TGTGCCAGCAGTTTAGGAAGGGACGGGGAGACCCAGTACTTC.